This T cell receptor (beta chain) was recorded in a study of beta chain features in type 1 diabetes. The overall study: Healthy donors, compared against patients, showed similar age, gender and cell yields. The samples had approximately 110 million sorted cells examined in all.

The CDR3 loop spans 13 amino acids. Germline V CDR1 and CDR2: MDHEN, SYDVKM. V lost 4 bases to trimming and J lost 2 bases; unmatched junction nucleotides: 2. cDNA synthesis used the whole RNA isolate, giving expressed TCRB sequences. Method: immunoSEQ multiplex PCR; TCRdb's copy keeps in-frame clones and lacks some. The repertoire holds some 180,000 clones, with around 13% as singletons. V gene TRBV28 combines with J gene TRBJ2-7; 7 nucleotides match TRBD1. The receptor comes from a woman between 18 and 30 years old in good health. The sample was central memory CD4+ T cells from blood. The CDR3 reads CASSSTGPYEQYF. The CDR3 nucleotides are TGTGCCAGCAGTTCGACAGGGCCCTACGAGCAGTACTTC.